This T cell receptor (beta chain) is from a study of early T cells in non-severe SARS-CoV-2 infection. Overall study: Chains were unpaired, as sequencing was done on bulk RNA from unsorted whole blood.

Unique molecular identifiers (one per individual cDNA molecule) were attached. TCRdb analysed the 5' RACE reads with MiXCR anew, one entry per CDR3 protein. The sample has tens of thousands of distinct CDR3 sequences; about 6% are singletons. This clonotype occurred many times. The ends were cut back, 4 bases at V and 5 bases at J, with 11 bases in the middle. CDR3 length equals 13 residues. In germline, CDR1 is SQVTM, CDR2 ANQGSEA. Sequencing was performed on whole blood, taken at baseline. The chain has TRBV29-1 and TRBJ2-2, with D perhaps TRBD2 (5 bases). The clonotype comes from an adult who was a healthcare worker with PCR-confirmed SARS-CoV-2 infection or an uninfected control (not recorded which). CDR3 residues: CSVVGAYTGELFF. DNA of the CDR3: TGCAGCGTTGTGGGAGCGTATACCGGGGAGCTGTTTTTT.